This record covers a single T cell receptor beta chain. Its antigen is unidentified. Other nucleotide sequences from this sample produce the same CDR3. V was clipped by 3 bases and J by 1 base, with 7 bases between them. Germline V gene lookup returns CDR1 SEHNR and CDR2 FQNEAQ (reference sequence). The CDR3 loop spans 14 amino acids. Libraries were prepared by immunoSEQ multiplex PCR; TCRdb keeps only in-frame clonotypes and omits some of them. The sample lists roughly 130,000 clones; 92% were seen once. The sample is drawn from a study of T cell responses to AZD1222 COVID-19 vaccine. Study context: Recipients boosted at about 4 weeks or about 12 weeks are pooled.

Findings and caveats of the study: Mapped onto spike, vaccine-associated CD4 TCRs spanned it and were dominant at 160-218 and 743-854. The sample set comprised mostly white British donors with more females, and clonal diversity was possibly underestimated. Targeting of unmutated variant regions was reportedly seen in nearly half of spike-specific TCRs.

This chain connects TRBV7-9 to TRBJ1-5, with D perhaps matching TRBD1 (5 bases). This clonotype was obtained from an adult in good health. The sample in question was peripheral blood, obtained on day 0 of AZD1222 vaccination. The CDR3 region is CASSFRGSNQPQHF. The CDR3 nucleotides are TGTGCCAGCAGCTTTCGGGGGAGCAATCAGCCCCAGCATTTT. Full variable domain (outside the CDR3, taken from reference TRBV7-9 and TRBJ1-5): DTGVSQNPRHKITKRGQNVTFRCDPISEHNRLYWYRQTLGQGPEFLTYFQNEAQLEKSRLLSDRFSAERPKGSFSTLEIQRTEQGDSAMYLCASSFRGSNQPQHFGDGTRLSIL.